What follows are 8 T cell receptor beta chains derived from one specimen sequenced in a study of T cell responses to AZD1222 COVID-19 vaccine. Some clones are missing from TCRdb's copy, which holds only in-frame ones; the method was immunoSEQ multiplex PCR. Among roughly 120,000 clones listed, 93% were seen once. The sample consisted of peripheral blood, taken on day 0 of AZD1222 vaccination. Receptors were obtained from an adult in good health.

V gene TRBV19 combines with J gene TRBJ2-1; 12 bases line up with TRBD2. This CDR3 contains 17 residues. The germline V gene has CDR1 LNHDA and CDR2 SQIVND (reference sequence). V lost 5 bases and J lost 5; bases outside the gene matches: 10. CDR3: CASSVPVRLAGDNEQFF. Written as DNA, the CDR3 is TGTGCCAGTAGTGTTCCGGTGCGACTAGCGGGGGACAATGAGCAGTTCTTC.

In regard to this clone: At the DNA level, this CDR3 is encoded by other sequences in the same sample as well. The V gene is TRBV3-1 (or the pseudogene TRBV3-2), the J gene TRBJ2-5; D unresolved. The V gene's germline CDR1 is LGHDT and CDR2 YNNKEL (reference sequence). V was cut by 3 bases and J by 4 bases, with 3 bases left in between. The length of the CDR3 is 11 residues. CDR3 residues: CASSQGETQYF. In DNA, the CDR3 is TGTGCCAGCAGCCAGGGAGAGACCCAGTACTTC.

This chain links TRBV9 with TRBJ2-1; the match to TRBD2 covers 12 bases. The germline CDR1 and CDR2 sequences are SGDLS and YYNGEE. The CDR3 has 17 residues. V was pared by 4 bases and J by 8 bases, with 13 bases of the junction left unmatched. The CDR3: CASSPPVRTSGTYEQFF. CDR3 DNA sequence: TGTGCCAGCAGCCCTCCCGTCAGGACTAGCGGGACTTATGAGCAGTTCTTC. Full variable domain (remainder filled in from reference TRBV9 and TRBJ2-1): DSGVTQTPKHLITATGQRVTLRCSPRSGDLSVYWYQQSLDQGLQFLIQYYNGEERAKGNILERFSAQQFPDLHSELNLSSLELGDSALYFCASSPPVRTSGTYEQFFGPGTRLTVL.

The rearrangement uses TRBV6-5 and TRBJ2-3, with D unresolved. Deletions cut 6 bases from V and 3 bases from J, with 7 bases between. CDR3 length: 12 amino acids. Germline V CDR1 and CDR2: MNHEY, SVGAGI. In nucleotides, the CDR3 is TGTGCCAGCAGGCTTCAGACAGATACGCAGTATTTT. As protein: CASRLQTDTQYF.

The rearrangement uses TRBV10-1 and TRBJ1-1; TRBD1 agrees at 9 bases. Germline V lookup: CDR1 WNHNN, CDR2 SYGVQD (reference sequence). This CDR3 is 17 amino acids long. J was trimmed by 7 bases and V by 2 bases; bases with no gene match: 14. The CDR3 coding sequence is TGCGCCAGCAGTGAGACCACCTCCGGGACAGGGAATATTGAAGCTTTCTTT. Translation gives CASSETTSGTGNIEAFF.

Only a few counts were recorded for this clone. The chain couples TRBV10-3 to TRBJ2-7; 13 nucleotides match TRBD2. Per germline, CDR1 ENHRY and CDR2 SYGVKD. V was pared by 3 bases and J by 6 bases, with 8 bases of the junction left unmatched. The CDR3 is 16 residues long. CDR3 amino acids: CAISDPGTSGILEQYF. The CDR3 nucleotides are TGTGCCATCAGTGACCCCGGGACTAGCGGGATTCTCGAGCAGTACTTC.

This sequence joins TRBV2 and TRBJ1-1; D is undetermined. The V and J ends lost 6 bases and 10 bases respectively, with 12 bases between them. Germline lookup yields CDR1 SNHLY and CDR2 FYNNEI. The CDR3 is 11 residues long. CDR3 DNA sequence: TGTGCCAGCAGGGCCGGGGTGGCAGCTTTCTTT. This sequence encodes CASRAGVAAFF.

This sequence joins TRBV19 and TRBJ2-4, with D perhaps given as TRBD1 or TRBD2 (5 bases each). Germline loops: CDR1 LNHDA, CDR2 SQIVND (reference sequence). V lost 6 bases, J lost 6 bases, and 12 bases lay in between. The CDR3 consists of 13 residues. CDR3 protein: CASSPGTVNIQYF. The CDR3 bases are TGTGCCAGTAGCCCCGGGACGGTAAACATTCAGTACTTC.